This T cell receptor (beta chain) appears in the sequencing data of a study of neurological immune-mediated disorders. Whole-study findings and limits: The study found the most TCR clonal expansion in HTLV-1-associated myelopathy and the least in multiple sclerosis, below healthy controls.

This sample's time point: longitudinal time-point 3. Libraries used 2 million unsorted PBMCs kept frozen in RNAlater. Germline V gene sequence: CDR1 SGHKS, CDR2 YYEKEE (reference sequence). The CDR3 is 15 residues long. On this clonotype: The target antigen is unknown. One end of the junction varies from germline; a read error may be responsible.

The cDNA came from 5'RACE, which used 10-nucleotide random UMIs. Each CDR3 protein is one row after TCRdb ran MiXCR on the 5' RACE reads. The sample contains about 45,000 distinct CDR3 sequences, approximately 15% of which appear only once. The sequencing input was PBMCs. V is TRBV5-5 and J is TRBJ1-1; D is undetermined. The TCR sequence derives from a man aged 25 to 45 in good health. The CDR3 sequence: CASSLHPDGNTEVFF. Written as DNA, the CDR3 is TGTGCCAGCAGCTTACACCCGGACGGGAACACTGAAGTTTTCTTT.